A single sample is the source of the 19 T cell receptor beta chains below, sequenced in a study of post-analysis software for immune sequencing data. Study-wide results and limits: The study found TRBV5-6, TRBV5-1 and TRBV20-1 among a handful of TRBV segments more frequent in patients than controls.

These receptors' antigens are unknown. Included in the TCR beta cDNA libraries were unique molecular identifiers. One entry per CDR3 protein, called by TCRdb with MiXCR from the PCR reads. The sample holds about 820,000 distinct CDR3 sequences; about 57% are singletons and the top ten take 4.6%. Sequences were obtained from blood. The origin of the receptors is a girl aged 5-17 years with multiple sclerosis.

The genes are TRBV20-1 and TRBJ2-1; D is unclear. CDR1 is DFQATT, CDR2 SNEGSKA, per germline (reference sequence). The CDR3 consists of 12 residues. Between the trimmed V and J ends, which lost 4 bases and 10 bases, there was a span of 14 bases. The CDR3 nucleotides are TGCAGTGCTACGTCACAGCATCGGGAGCAGTTCTTC. This encodes CSATSQHREQFF.

J is TRBJ2-7 and V is TRBV3-1, with 7 bases lining up with TRBD1. CDR1 and CDR2 (germline): LGHDT, YNNKEL (reference sequence). This CDR3 is 15 amino acids long. V lost 6 bases and J lost 0; bases outside the gene matches: 8. CDR3: CASRHDRAFSYEQYF. CDR3 sequence (DNA): TGTGCCAGCAGACACGACAGGGCCTTCTCCTACGAGCAGTACTTC.

The chain joins TRBV20-1 to TRBJ2-5; possibly TRBD2 for D (5 bases). V lost 1 base, J lost 5 bases, and 14 bases lay in between. Germline V lookup: CDR1 DFQATT, CDR2 SNEGSKA (reference sequence). The CDR3 contains 14 residues. As DNA, the CDR3 is TGCAGTGCTAGAGGGACTCTCATGGGGGAGACCCAGTACTTC. This codes for CSARGTLMGETQYF.

The V call is TRBV6-5, the J call TRBJ1-2; 8 bases map to TRBD1. Germline V gene lookup returns CDR1 MNHEY and CDR2 SVGAGI. With 4 bases clipped from V and 1 base from J, the junction kept 14 bases outside the gene matches. The CDR3 runs 18 residues. The CDR3 loop reads CASSFPGTGELDNYGYTF. CDR3 DNA: TGTGCCAGCAGTTTCCCCGGGACAGGAGAACTAGATAACTATGGCTACACCTTC.

This clonotype has only a few counts. The chain uses TRBV5-1 and TRBJ2-1; 11 bases match TRBD2. Germline loops: CDR1 SGHRS, CDR2 YFSETQ. V gave up 4 bases and J gave up 6 bases; unmatched junction bases: 6. The CDR3 contains 15 residues. The CDR3 spells CASSLAGTSGNEQFF. The DNA of the CDR3 is TGCGCCAGCAGCCTCGCCGGGACTAGCGGCAATGAGCAGTTCTTC.

The V gene is TRBV6-1, the J gene TRBJ2-3; TRBD1 matches at 8 bases. Germline V lookup: CDR1 MNHNS, CDR2 SASEGT. This CDR3 is built from 18 residues. Trimming removed 3 bases from V and 5 bases from J; junction bases left unmatched: 16. CDR3 in amino acids: CASSESGELGRGQDTQYF. The CDR3 DNA follows: TGTGCCAGCAGTGAGTCGGGGGAATTGGGCAGGGGGCAAGATACGCAGTATTTT.

The chain couples TRBV20-1 to TRBJ2-1, with TRBD2 as a possible D gene (5 bases). The V gene's germline CDR1 is DFQATT and CDR2 SNEGSKA (reference sequence). CDR3 length: 14 residues. V was trimmed by 1 base and J by 5 bases, leaving 12 bases between them. CDR3 DNA: TGCAGTGCTAGAGTACTAGGACCCAACAATGAGCAGTTCTTC. Translated, it gives CSARVLGPNNEQFF.

V is TRBV24-1 and J is TRBJ2-3; D remains unclear. CDR3 length: 12 amino acids. In germline, CDR1 is KGHDR, CDR2 SFDVKD. V was trimmed by 9 bases and J by 0 bases, leaving 6 bases between them. The CDR3 loop reads CATGSSTDTQYF. The DNA for the CDR3 is TGTGCCACCGGATCTAGCACAGATACGCAGTATTTT.

V usage is TRBV4-1 and J usage is TRBJ2-3; a possible D gene is TRBD2 (5 bases). The CDR3 loop spans 16 amino acids. Germline CDR1 MGHRA, CDR2 YSYEKL. The ends were cut back, 0 bases at V and 3 bases at J, with 13 bases in the middle. DNA of the CDR3: TGCGCCAGCAGCCAAGATGGGGAGCGGAGGACAGATACGCAGTATTTT. Translating it yields CASSQDGERRTDTQYF.

The V call is TRBV7-9, the J call TRBJ1-3; 7 positions agree with TRBD1. This CDR3 region has 17 residues. CDR1 is SEHNR, CDR2 FQNEAQ, per germline (reference sequence). J lost 2 bases, V lost 4 bases, and 11 bases had no gene match. The CDR3 region is CASSSDRVASPGNTIYF. The CDR3 DNA reads TGTGCCAGCAGCTCAGACAGGGTGGCAAGTCCTGGAAACACCATATATTTT.

The rearrangement links TRBV20-1 to TRBJ1-1; D uncertain. V lost 6 bases, J lost 0 bases, and 17 bases lay in between. From germline, CDR1 is DFQATT and CDR2 SNEGSKA (reference sequence). The CDR3 runs 15 residues. In DNA form, the CDR3 reads TGCAGTGCCACCGTGTCCCGTCGGATGAACACTGAAGCTTTCTTT. Translating it yields CSATVSRRMNTEAFF.

The rearrangement links TRBV6-5 to TRBJ2-7; 7 bases fit TRBD1. The CDR3 sequence is 15 residues long. The germline V gene encodes CDR1 MNHEY and CDR2 SVGAGI. V shed 6 bases, J shed 3 bases, and the junction held 11 bases outside the gene matches. CDR3 DNA: TGTGCCAGCAGCTCCACCGCCTCAGGGGGCTACGAGCAGTACTTC. It is translated as CASSSTASGGYEQYF.

J is TRBJ2-1 and V is TRBV29-1; possible D gene TRBD1, 6 bases. The CDR3 has 14 residues. Deletions cut 5 bases from V and 0 bases from J, with 11 bases between. CDR1 is SQVTM and CDR2 is ANQGSEA in the germline V gene. The CDR3 loop reads CSVRDRYSYNEQFF. CDR3 nucleotide sequence: TGCAGCGTTCGAGACAGGTACTCCTACAATGAGCAGTTCTTC.

The gene calls are TRBV29-1 and TRBJ2-2; D assignment may be TRBD1 or TRBD2 (5 bases each). Per germline, CDR1 SQVTM and CDR2 ANQGSEA. The CDR3 totals 14 residues. Trimming cost V 6 bases and J 3 bases, with 14 bases left between them. The CDR3 DNA is TGCAGCGTCAGACGGGGACCGTACACCGGGGAGCTGTTTTTT. Its translation is CSVRRGPYTGELFF.

The chain couples TRBV5-1 to TRBJ2-3, with D perhaps TRBD2 (5 bases). The germline V gene has CDR1 SGHRS and CDR2 YFSETQ. This CDR3 contains 15 residues. V was pared by 3 bases and J by 2 bases, with 13 bases between. The CDR3 sequence is CASSWTAGYTDTQYF. CDR3 nucleotides: TGCGCCAGCAGCTGGACGGCGGGTTACACAGATACGCAGTATTTT.

V is TRBV20-1 and J is TRBJ2-3, with 11 bases matching TRBD2. This CDR3 is 16 amino acids long. V trimming: 6 bases; J trimming: 10 bases; junction bases outside the gene matches: 18. The germline V gene encodes CDR1 DFQATT and CDR2 SNEGSKA (reference sequence). This chain's CDR3 is CSAALPGLAATPAQYF. The CDR3 DNA is TGCAGTGCCGCCCTTCCGGGACTAGCGGCCACCCCGGCGCAGTATTTT.

This clonotype has only a few counts. This sequence joins TRBV2 and TRBJ2-3, with TRBD2 identical over 7 bases. CDR1 is SNHLY and CDR2 is FYNNEI in the germline V gene. Losses at the gene ends were 2 bases for V and 0 bases for J; bases not matched to a gene: 2. The CDR3 is 15 amino acids. CDR3 sequence (DNA): TGTGCCAGCAGTGAACTAGCGGATAGCACAGATACGCAGTATTTT. This codes for CASSELADSTDTQYF.

The sample holds a few counts of this clonotype. J is TRBJ2-1 and V is TRBV29-1; D gene ambiguous. Trimming pared 0 bases from V and 10 bases from J, leaving 13 bases between. CDR3 length equals 13 residues. The germline CDR1 and CDR2 sequences are SQVTM and ANQGSEA. The CDR3 reads CSVEDQHGSEQFF. The CDR3 bases are TGCAGCGTTGAAGACCAGCACGGGTCGGAGCAGTTCTTC.

The chain employs TRBV5-1 and TRBJ2-7; 9 nucleotides line up with TRBD1. V was clipped by 4 bases and J by 7 bases; unmatched bases: 6. Germline V gene lookup returns CDR1 SGHRS and CDR2 YFSETQ. The CDR3 has 13 residues. This CDR3 is CASSAGTGTEQYF. CDR3 in DNA: TGCGCCAGCAGCGCCGGGACAGGGACTGAGCAGTACTTC. Full variable domain (remainder filled in from reference TRBV5-1 and TRBJ2-7): KAGVTQTPRYLIKTRGQQVTLSCSPISGHRSVSWYQQTPGQGLQFLFEYFSETQRNKGNFPGRFSGRQFSNSRSEMNVSTLELGDSALYLCASSAGTGTEQYFGPGTRLTVT.